The clone carrying this T cell receptor beta chain was found many times. The data originate from a study of T-cell reconstitution after alpha-beta-depleted transplantation in children. Unique molecular identifiers were incorporated when the TCRbeta library was constructed. TCRdb redid the calling of the PCR reads with MiXCR, one entry per CDR3 protein. The sample includes fewer than 350,000 distinct CDR3 sequences, around 10% of them seen just once. Trimming took off 2 bases at V and 6 bases at J, with 14 bases between the two ends. Germline CDR1 and CDR2: SGHRS and YFSETQ. The length of the CDR3 is 15 residues.

This sample comprised peripheral blood, obtained 180 days after TCRalphabeta/CD19-depleted stem cell transplant. The chain has TRBV5-1 and TRBJ1-4; D gene uncertain. The receptor was derived from a male patient between 2 and 15 years old who had a stem cell transplant for chronic granulomatous disease, so the T cells may come from the graft donor. CDR3 nucleotide sequence: TGCGCCAGCAGCTTAGCTCCGGGAGTGGATGAAAAACTGTTTTTT. Translation gives CASSLAPGVDEKLFF.